The clone carrying this T cell receptor beta chain was seen only a few times. Its matching antigen is unknown. Regarding time point: newly diagnosed GD, antithyroid drugs for less than 3 months. The TCR library used RNA extracted from PBMCs. This sample stems from a study of regulatory T cells in long-lasting Graves disease. Whole-study findings and limits: The work looked only at peripheral blood and did not look at thyroid tissue. With persistent disease, TRBV28, TRBJ1-2 and TRBJ2-5 were the favored segments.

The TCR beta library used iRepertoire HTBI primers with Arm-PCR amplification of CDR3. TCRdb reprocessed the multiplex PCR reads via MiXCR and lists one record per CDR3 protein. Of over 350,000 distinct CDR3 sequences in the sample, approximately 15% were seen once. Germline V gene data show CDR1 as SNHLY and CDR2 as FYNNEI. Unmatched junction bases numbered 10, after V lost 6 bases and J lost 3 bases. This CDR3 has 15 amino acids. The data were also submitted as part of a second study, on T cells in Graves' hyperthyroidism and ophthalmopathy.

This sequence joins TRBV2 and TRBJ2-5, with 7 nucleotides matching TRBD1. Sequenced material: peripheral blood mononuclear cells (PBMCs), taken at new diagnosis, from a patient treated with antithyroid drugs. This TCR derives from a woman aged 35 to 49 with Graves disease. The CDR3: CASSRQGWEEETQYF. The CDR3 coding sequence is TGTGCCAGCAGCCGACAGGGCTGGGAAGAAGAGACCCAGTACTTC.